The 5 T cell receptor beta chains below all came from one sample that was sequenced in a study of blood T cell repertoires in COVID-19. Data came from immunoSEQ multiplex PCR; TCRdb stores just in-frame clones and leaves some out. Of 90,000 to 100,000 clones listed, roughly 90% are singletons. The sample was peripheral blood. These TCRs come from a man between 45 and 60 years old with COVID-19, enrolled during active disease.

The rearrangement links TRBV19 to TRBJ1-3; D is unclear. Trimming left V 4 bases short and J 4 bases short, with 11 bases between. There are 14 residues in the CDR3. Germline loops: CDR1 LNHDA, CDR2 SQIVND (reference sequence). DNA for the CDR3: TGTGCCAGTAGTAGTAGCCCATCCGGAAACACCATATATTTT. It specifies CASSSSPSGNTIYF.

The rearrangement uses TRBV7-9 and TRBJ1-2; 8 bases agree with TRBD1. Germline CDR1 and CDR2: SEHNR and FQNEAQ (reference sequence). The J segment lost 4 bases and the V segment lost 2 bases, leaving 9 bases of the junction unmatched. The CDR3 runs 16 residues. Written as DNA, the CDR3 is TGTGCCAGCAGCTTAACCGGGACAGGCGATTCCTATGGCTACACCTTC. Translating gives CASSLTGTGDSYGYTF.

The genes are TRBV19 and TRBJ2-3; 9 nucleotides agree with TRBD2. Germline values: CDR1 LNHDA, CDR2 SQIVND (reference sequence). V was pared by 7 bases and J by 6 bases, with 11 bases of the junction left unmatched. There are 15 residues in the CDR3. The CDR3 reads CASKTAGGRDDTQYF. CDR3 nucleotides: TGTGCCAGTAAAACAGCGGGGGGTCGAGATGATACGCAGTATTTT.

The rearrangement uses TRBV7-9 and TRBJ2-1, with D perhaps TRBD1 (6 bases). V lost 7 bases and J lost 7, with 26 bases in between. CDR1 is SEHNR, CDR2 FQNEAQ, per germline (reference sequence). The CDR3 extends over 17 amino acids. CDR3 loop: CASTNKPGRDMWNEQFF. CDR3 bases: TGTGCCAGCACCAACAAACCGGGACGGGACATGTGGAATGAGCAGTTCTTC.

CDR3 protein: CASSKQTGLNSPLHF. The CDR3 region has the DNA TGTGCCAGCAGCAAGCAGACAGGGCTTAATTCACCCCTCCACTTT. This rearrangement joins TRBV9 to TRBJ1-6, with 7 bases identical to TRBD1. CDR1 SGDLS and CDR2 YYNGEE come from the germline V gene. There are 15 residues in the CDR3. With V trimmed by 4 bases and J by 6 bases, 7 bases remained unmatched.